What follows are 28 T cell receptor beta chains derived from one specimen sequenced in a study of regulatory T cells in long-lasting Graves disease. Time point denoted: newly diagnosed GD, antithyroid drugs for less than 3 months. RNA from PBMCs was the source of the TCR library. The authors built TCR beta libraries using iRepertoire HTBI primers and Arm-PCR of CDR3 regions. MiXCR, applied by TCRdb to the multiplex PCR reads, yields one record per CDR3 protein. Altogether 600,000 to 650,000 distinct CDR3 sequences are present, 15% to 20% being singletons, with the ten largest covering about 17%. These data are also associated with another study on T cells in Graves' hyperthyroidism and ophthalmopathy.

The sample in question was peripheral blood mononuclear cells (PBMCs), obtained at new diagnosis, from a patient treated with antithyroid drugs. The origin of the receptors is a woman aged 25 to 39 with Graves disease.

This clonotype has just one count. A read error may explain this, as a much larger clone is one base away. The chain is built from TRBV7-9 and TRBJ2-3; 8 bases align to TRBD2. V gave up 1 base and J gave up 9 bases; unmatched junction bases: 9. This CDR3 region has 15 residues. Germline CDR1 is SEHNR and CDR2 is FQNEAQ (reference sequence). The CDR3 here is CASSLEAGATGTQYF. For the CDR3, the DNA is TGTGCCAGCAGCTTAGAAGCGGGGGCAACAGGGACGCAGTATTTT.

The chain recombines TRBV19 with TRBJ2-3, with 8 bases fitting TRBD2. This CDR3 comprises 14 residues. V lost 10 bases to trimming and J lost 7 bases; unmatched junction nucleotides: 13. Germline V gene lookup returns CDR1 LNHDA and CDR2 SQIVND (reference sequence). The CDR3 here is CATKSGSVRYTQYF. CDR3 coding DNA: TGTGCCACTAAAAGCGGGAGTGTGAGGTATACGCAGTATTTT.

This clonotype was seen more than once but under ten times. The chain employs TRBV3-1 and TRBJ1-5; unclear D gene. The V gene lost 2 bases and the J gene lost 4 bases, with 12 bases spanning the gap. Germline loops: CDR1 LGHDT, CDR2 YNNKEL (reference sequence). The CDR3 consists of 15 residues. CDR3 sequence reads: CASSQTGKYNQPQHF. The DNA for the CDR3 is TGTGCCAGCAGCCAAACCGGGAAATATAATCAGCCCCAGCATTTT.

The V call is TRBV5-4, the J call TRBJ1-1; D gene unclear. This CDR3 has 13 residues. V lost 4 bases and J lost 3, with 10 bases in between. The germline gives CDR1 SGHNT, CDR2 YYREEE (reference sequence). CDR3 nucleotide sequence: TGTGCCAGCAGCGGATTAAGGGACACTGAAGCTTTCTTT. It specifies CASSGLRDTEAFF.

This rearrangement joins TRBV10-3 to TRBJ2-3, with D possibly TRBD2 on 6 matching bases. This CDR3 has 13 residues. Trimming pared 7 bases from V and 0 bases from J, leaving 8 bases between. CDR1 and CDR2 from the germline V gene are ENHRY and SYGVKD. This chain's CDR3 is CAITGTSTDTQYF. The CDR3 DNA follows: TGTGCCATCACGGGGACTAGCACAGATACGCAGTATTTT.

This clonotype was detected ten times or more. This chain uses TRBV7-3 with TRBJ2-3; tentatively, D is TRBD1 or TRBD2 (5 bases each). The CDR3 spans 12 residues. Trimming pared 5 bases from V and 9 bases from J, leaving 12 bases between. Germline CDR1 reads SGHTA; CDR2 reads FQGTGA. CDR3 DNA sequence: TGTGCCAGCAGCACCGGGACGGGCACGCAGTATTTT. Protein product: CASSTGTGTQYF.

The CDR3 loop reads CASSLVAGADNEQFF. CDR3 nucleotide sequence: TGTGCCAGCAGCTTAGTAGCGGGAGCCGACAATGAGCAGTTCTTC. The gene calls are TRBV7-6 and TRBJ2-1, with TRBD2 identical over 9 bases. The CDR3 length is 15 residues. Unmatched junction bases numbered 3, after V lost 1 base and J lost 5 bases. The germline V gene encodes CDR1 SGHVS and CDR2 FNYEAQ.

Regarding this clonotype: The DNA is omitted, as the CDR3 cannot be located on it reliably, and the CDR3 follows TCRdb's listing. This rearrangement joins TRBV5-1 to TRBJ2-3. From germline, CDR1 is SGHRS and CDR2 YFSETQ. The CDR3 extends over 12 residues, inclusive of both ends. CDR3 sequence reads: CASSILADTQYF.

This clonotype was seen repeatedly, ten times or more. This sequence joins TRBV12-3 or TRBV12-4 and TRBJ1-1; D is perhaps TRBD1 (5 bases). Trimming took off 0 bases at V and 8 bases at J, with 10 bases between the two ends. This CDR3 contains 13 residues. The CDR3 spells CASSLAWAGEAFF. The CDR3 DNA sequence: TGTGCCAGCAGTTTAGCGTGGGCAGGGGAAGCTTTCTTT.

Turning to this clonotype: This could be a read error, since a much larger clone is one nucleotide away. The conserved phenylalanine or tryptophan is not found at the CDR3 terminus, so this likely reflects a read error. The rearrangement links TRBV12-3 or TRBV12-4 to TRBJ2-7; maybe TRBD1 (6 bases). CDR3 length: 14 residues. V was shortened by 6 bases and J by 7 bases, with 19 bases between the two germline ends. This chain's CDR3 is CASSGTRAPFEQYL. The CDR3, as DNA: TGTGCCAGCAGCGGGACAAGGGCCCCATTTGAGCAGTACCTC.

The chain recombines TRBV5-5 with TRBJ2-1; a possible D gene is TRBD1 (6 bases). CDR1 SGHKS and CDR2 YYEKEE come from the germline V gene (reference sequence). This CDR3 region has 16 residues. Trimming stripped 4 bases from V and 2 bases from J, with 16 bases between. Written as DNA, the CDR3 is TGTGCCAGCAGCCCTTTTCAGACAGGTACCTACAATGAGCAGTTCTTC. Its translation: CASSPFQTGTYNEQFF.

A note on this clonotype: A read error is possible here, since a much larger clone lies one base away. The J gene is TRBJ2-7, the V gene TRBV11-2, with TRBD2 as a possible D gene (6 bases). This CDR3 has 15 residues. Germline V lookup: CDR1 SGHAT, CDR2 FQNNGV. Trimming took off 3 bases at V and 0 bases at J, with 12 bases between the two ends. CDR3 amino acids: CASSFSSDSSYEQYF. The CDR3 DNA reads TGTGCCAGCAGCTTCTCTAGCGATAGCTCCTACGAGCAGTACTTC.

Note on this clonotype: Just one base apart from a much larger clone, this may be a read error. The V call is TRBV28, the J call TRBJ2-3; 8 bases match TRBD2. The V gene's germline CDR1 is MDHEN and CDR2 SYDVKM. The CDR3 runs to 15 residues. The V segment lost 3 bases and the J segment 7 bases; nucleotides outside the gene matches: 9. This CDR3 is CASSFRGRTFYTQYF. The CDR3, as DNA: TGTGCCAGCAGTTTCCGCGGGAGGACCTTTTATACGCAGTATTTT.

This clonotype was counted only a few times. The V and J genes are TRBV5-1 and TRBJ2-1, with 14 nucleotides matching TRBD2. Unmatched junction bases numbered 10, after V lost 4 bases and J lost 7 bases. The CDR3 has 17 residues. The germline V gene encodes CDR1 SGHRS and CDR2 YFSETQ. This chain's CDR3 is CASSLAPGLAGANEQFF. The CDR3 DNA is TGCGCCAGCAGCCTGGCTCCGGGACTAGCGGGAGCGAATGAGCAGTTCTTC.

The chain recombines TRBV5-1 with TRBJ1-4; D is ambiguous. V lost 4 bases and J lost 0, with 16 bases in between. The CDR3 runs 17 residues. Germline V CDR1 and CDR2: SGHRS, YFSETQ. For the CDR3, the DNA is TGCGCCAGCAGCCGATCGCGTCCTGGGCCAACTAATGAAAAACTGTTTTTT. This translates into CASSRSRPGPTNEKLFF. The full variable domain, its missing parts supplied by reference TRBV5-1 and TRBJ1-4, is KAGVTQTPRYLIKTRGQQVTLSCSPISGHRSVSWYQQTPGQGLQFLFEYFSETQRNKGNFPGRFSGRQFSNSRSEMNVSTLELGDSALYLCASSRSRPGPTNEKLFFGSGTQLSVL.

This clonotype was picked up many times. The V and J genes are TRBV6-5 and TRBJ2-7, with TRBD2 matching over 9 bases. The junction had 0 bases not matched to a gene; V was cut back by 0 bases and J by 0 bases. This CDR3 contains 15 residues. CDR1 is MNHEY, CDR2 SVGAGI, per germline. The CDR3 DNA is TGTGCCAGCAGTTACTCTAGCGGGAGCTCCTACGAGCAGTACTTC. It encodes CASSYSSGSSYEQYF.

This clonotype was counted at least ten times. This sequence joins TRBV6-1 and TRBJ2-2; no reliable D call. Trimming took off 1 base at V and 3 bases at J, with 6 bases between the two ends. This CDR3 spans 14 amino acids. The germline V gene has CDR1 MNHNS and CDR2 SASEGT. This CDR3 is CASSEEPHTGELFF. In DNA, the CDR3 is TGTGCCAGCAGTGAAGAACCCCACACCGGGGAGCTGTTTTTT.

The sample holds a few counts of this clonotype. The chain has TRBV19 and TRBJ2-7, with 7 positions matching TRBD2. Germline V gene lookup returns CDR1 LNHDA and CDR2 SQIVND (reference sequence). V shed 6 bases and J 0 bases; nucleotides not matched to a gene: 8. This CDR3 region has 15 residues. CDR3 in amino acids: CASRTFGGSSYEQYF. CDR3 nucleotides: TGTGCCAGTAGGACATTTGGCGGGAGCTCCTACGAGCAGTACTTC.

This clonotype was seen a handful of times. This chain connects TRBV24-1 to TRBJ2-3; 7 bases are a match to TRBD1. Trimming cost V 10 bases and J 3 bases; bases outside gene matches: 9. The CDR3 covers 14 residues. Germline loops: CDR1 KGHDR, CDR2 SFDVKD. The DNA for the CDR3 is TGTGCCACGAGAAAAGGGGGCGCGACAGATACGCAGTATTTT. Its translation is CATRKGGATDTQYF.

At least ten counts were recorded for this clonotype. The rearrangement joins TRBV12-3 or TRBV12-4 to TRBJ1-5; D not resolved. Trimming cost V 5 bases and J 2 bases, with 7 bases left between them. This CDR3 contains 13 residues. The CDR3 sequence is CASSPGRNQPQHF. The CDR3 coding sequence is TGTGCCAGCAGTCCCGGGCGCAATCAGCCCCAGCATTTT.

On this clonotype itself: This may be a read error: a much more frequent sequence differs by one nucleotide. The V and J genes are TRBV28 and TRBJ1-1, with D unclear. The CDR3 covers 13 residues. In germline, CDR1 is MDHEN, CDR2 SYDVKM. The CDR3: CASGPDLNTEALF. Here the CDR3 DNA reads TGTGCCAGCGGGCCAGACTTGAACACTGAAGCTCTCTTT.

A few counts support this clonotype. The chain combines TRBV28 with TRBJ1-5; no definite D call. Germline-derived CDR1 and CDR2 are MDHEN and SYDVKM. V lost 10 bases and J 0 bases, leaving 16 bases between the germline ends. This CDR3 comprises 15 residues. The CDR3: CATLRTDLSNQPQHF. The CDR3 nucleotides read TGTGCCACACTGAGGACCGACCTTAGCAATCAGCCCCAGCATTTT. The full variable domain, rest sourced from reference TRBV28 and TRBJ1-5, is DVKVTQSSRYLVKRTGEKVFLECVQDMDHENMFWYRQDPGLGLRLIYFSYDVKMKEKGDIPEGYSVSREKKERFSLILESASTNQTSMYLCATLRTDLSNQPQHFGDGTRLSIL.

To note about this clonotype: It may be a read error: a sequence one base away is much more abundant. The V call is TRBV6-2 or TRBV6-3, the J call TRBJ1-1; 7 bases align to TRBD1. The CDR3 is 13 amino acids. Germline assignment: CDR1 MNHEY and CDR2 SVGEGT. V was pared by 5 bases and J by 7 bases, with 7 bases of the junction left unmatched. CDR3 residues: CASSHRTGDEAFF. The DNA of the CDR3 is TGTGCCAGCAGTCACCGAACAGGGGATGAAGCTTTCTTT.

This clonotype was recorded at least ten times. Here the CDR3 DNA reads TGTGCCACAAGACCTCAAGGGGAGCCCCATGAAAAACTGTTTTTT. Translating it yields CATRPQGEPHEKLFF. The V gene is TRBV10-3, the J gene TRBJ1-4, with D maybe TRBD1 (5 bases). The V end was cut by 10 bases, the J end by 6 bases, with 21 bases between. The germline CDR1 and CDR2 sequences are ENHRY and SYGVKD. The CDR3 runs to 15 residues.

This clonotype was found a few times. The chain uses TRBV6-4 and TRBJ2-2, with TRBD1 matching 7 bases. The CDR3 runs to 14 residues. V trimming: 4 bases; J trimming: 6 bases; junction bases outside the gene matches: 5. Germline assignment: CDR1 MRHNA and CDR2 SNTAGT. DNA for the CDR3: TGTGCCAGCAGTGCCTCTACAGGGGCCGGGGAGCTGTTTTTT. This gives the protein CASSASTGAGELFF.

This clonotype has at least ten counts. This sequence joins TRBV7-9 and TRBJ2-1; D possibly corresponds to TRBD2 (5 bases). Germline V lookup: CDR1 SEHNR, CDR2 FQNEAQ (reference sequence). This CDR3 has 13 amino acids. V was cut by 5 bases and J by 8 bases, with 13 bases left in between. The CDR3 DNA is TGTGCCAGCAGCCCAAGACGAGCGGATGAGCAGTTCTTC. Encoded protein: CASSPRRADEQFF.

This clonotype was detected a few times. The V and J genes are TRBV19 and TRBJ1-4; D is ambiguous. The CDR3 is 15 residues long. The germline CDR1 and CDR2 sequences are LNHDA and SQIVND (reference sequence). V was trimmed by 7 bases and J by 0 bases, leaving 12 bases between them. The CDR3 region has the DNA TGTGCCAGTAACTCGGGGAGAACAACTAATGAAAAACTGTTTTTT. Its protein product is CASNSGRTTNEKLFF. Full variable domain (outside the CDR3, taken from reference TRBV19 and TRBJ1-4): DGGITQSPKYLFRKEGQNVTLSCEQNLNHDAMYWYRQDPGQGLRLIYYSQIVNDFQKGDIAEGYSVSREKKESFPLTVTSAQKNPTAFYLCASNSGRTTNEKLFFGSGTQLSVL.

This rearrangement joins TRBV28 to TRBJ1-2; TRBD1 aligns across 7 bases. This CDR3 is 12 amino acids long. Trimming removed 7 bases from V and 7 bases from J; junction bases left unmatched: 6. Germline CDR1 is MDHEN and CDR2 is SYDVKM. CDR3 protein: CASTTGAGGYTF. The CDR3 nucleotides read TGTGCCAGCACAACAGGGGCCGGTGGCTACACCTTC.